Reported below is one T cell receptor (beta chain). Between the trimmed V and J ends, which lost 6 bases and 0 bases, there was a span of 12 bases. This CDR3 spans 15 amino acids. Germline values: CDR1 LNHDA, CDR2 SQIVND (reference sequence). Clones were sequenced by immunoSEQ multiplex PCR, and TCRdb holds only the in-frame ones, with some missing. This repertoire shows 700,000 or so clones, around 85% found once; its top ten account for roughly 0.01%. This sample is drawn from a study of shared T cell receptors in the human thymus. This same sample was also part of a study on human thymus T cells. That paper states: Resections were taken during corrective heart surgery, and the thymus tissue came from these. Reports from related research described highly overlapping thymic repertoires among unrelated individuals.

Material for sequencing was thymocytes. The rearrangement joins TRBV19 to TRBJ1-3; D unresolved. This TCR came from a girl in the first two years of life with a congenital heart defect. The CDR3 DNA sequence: TGTGCCAGTAGCAGCGAAGGAGACTCTGGAAACACCATATATTTT. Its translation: CASSSEGDSGNTIYF.